The entry that follows covers one TCR beta chain sequence. This sample is part of a study of T cell changes during pregnancy in multiple sclerosis. The CDR3 has 10 residues. CDR1 is DFQATT and CDR2 is SNEGSKA in the germline V gene (reference sequence). The repertoire was sequenced with immunoSEQ multiplex PCR; TCRdb's copy has only in-frame clones and lacks some. The table lists nearly 80,000 clones, 85% to 95% of them singletons. Sample: CD4+ T cells from peripheral blood mononuclear cells, taken before pregnancy. V gene TRBV20-1 combines with J gene TRBJ2-3, with D perhaps TRBD1 (6 bases). The clonotype comes from a female donor with multiple sclerosis, enrolled in a pregnancy study. The CDR3 sequence: CRGATDTQYF. The CDR3 DNA reads TGCAGGGGGGCCACAGATACGCAGTATTTT.